Listed here are 7 T cell receptor beta chains from one sample, sequenced in a study of T-cell reconstitution after alpha-beta-depleted transplantation in children listed by TCRdb under 2016. The library came from PCR. Sequencing was performed on an Illumina HiSeq 2500. Molecular barcoding was employed in the preparation of TCR libraries, with unique molecular identifiers being used to normalize TCRbeta repertoire quantification. The raw public data were reprocessed by TCRdb itself: fastp quality trimming at Q25, MiXCR clonotype calling, in-frame beta chains only. Merged by CDR3 protein, the rows form single entries marked with the most common genes and DNA. For this sample there are 800,000 to 1,000,000 distinct CDR3 sequences; about 29% appear just once. The leading ten clones occupy about 28% of the sample. According to the study, the label for this sample's treatment or condition signals: allogeneic hematopoietic cell transplantation with graft depleted of TCRalphabeta T cells and CD19 B cells.

This specimen was PBMCs, mostly from graft donor cells, taken 360 days after TCRalphabeta/CD19-depleted stem cell transplant. All receptors come from a boy under two years old who had a stem cell transplant for SCID, so the T cells may come from the graft donor.

A single count supports this clonotype. The chain joins TRBV7-2 to TRBJ2-3, with 7 bases matching TRBD2. Germline lookup yields CDR1 SGHTA and CDR2 FQGNSA. The CDR3 is made up of 17 amino acids. The ends lost 0 bases at V and 0 bases at J; junction bases unmatched: 6. CDR3 nucleotides: TGTGCCAGCAGCTTAGCGTGGCTAGCGGAGAGCACAGATACGCAGTATTTT. Amino acids: CASSLAWLAESTDTQYF.

There are a few counts of this clonotype. The chain recombines TRBV12-3 or TRBV12-4 with TRBJ2-1, with D possibly being TRBD1 (5 bases). The CDR3 sequence is 16 residues long. V dropped 6 bases and J dropped 0 bases, with 15 bases sitting between them. The CDR3 here is CASRPLVTGSYNEQFF. In DNA, the CDR3 is TGTGCCAGCAGACCTCTGGTAACAGGCTCCTACAATGAGCAGTTCTTC.

A few counts support this clonotype. This rearrangement joins TRBV5-6 to TRBJ2-5; no clear D. CDR3 length: 14 amino acids. The V and J ends lost 0 bases and 5 bases respectively, with 11 bases between them. Germline loops: CDR1 SGHDT, CDR2 YYEEEE. The CDR3 loop reads CASSLGFAWETQYF. The CDR3, as DNA: TGTGCCAGCAGCTTGGGCTTTGCCTGGGAGACCCAGTACTTC.

This chain uses TRBV5-1 with TRBJ1-1; the D gene is possibly TRBD1 (5 bases). CDR1 and CDR2 (germline): SGHRS, YFSETQ. The CDR3 consists of 12 residues. The V gene lost 10 bases and the J gene lost 1 base, with 11 bases spanning the gap. CDR3 in amino acids: CAGLTGNTEAFF. CDR3 DNA sequence: TGCGCCGGCCTCACAGGGAACACTGAAGCTTTCTTT.

The chain employs TRBV5-1 and TRBJ2-3; D is perhaps TRBD1 (5 bases). This CDR3 comprises 18 residues. V was shortened by 5 bases and J by 5 bases, with 27 bases between the two germline ends. From germline, CDR1 is SGHRS and CDR2 YFSETQ. The CDR3 here is CASSPTVRAELYRDTQYF. CDR3 coding DNA: TGCGCCAGCAGTCCCACGGTCAGGGCCGAATTGTATAGAGATACGCAGTATTTT.

This clonotype was seen a handful of times. The rearrangement links TRBV6-2 or TRBV6-3 to TRBJ2-7; D is perhaps TRBD2 (5 bases). The V end lost 10 bases, the J end lost 6 bases, and 19 bases lay between the germline ends. The germline gives CDR1 MNHEY, CDR2 SVGEGT. CDR3 length: 13 amino acids. The CDR3 spells CAIRQGSTSEQYF. As DNA, the CDR3 is TGTGCCATCAGACAAGGCTCCACTAGCGAGCAGTACTTC.

This clonotype was found a few times. The DNA of the CDR3 is TGTGCCAGCAGCCAAGATATGCTAGCGGGGGGGCTCTCCTACGAGCAGTACTTC. Protein sequence: CASSQDMLAGGLSYEQYF. This chain uses TRBV4-2 with TRBJ2-7; 12 nucleotides align to TRBD2. Per the germline V gene, CDR1 is LGHNA and CDR2 is YNFKEQ. The CDR3 is 18 amino acids. The V gene end was trimmed by 0 bases and the J gene end by 0 bases; junction bases not matched to a gene: 6.